This paragraph covers one T cell receptor (beta chain) sequence. What it recognizes is unknown. Per germline, CDR1 MDHEN and CDR2 SYDVKM. Deletions cut 3 bases from V and 8 bases from J, with 14 bases between. The CDR3 length is 14 residues. The data stem from a study of relationships among human T cell subsets. The study's findings and limits: Regulatory and Th2 subsets had few clones over 100 reads, unlike CD8+ cytotoxic cells. Bead sorting may have left some CD4+CD8+ double-positive cells. Substantial CDR3 sharing among Th1, Th2 and regulatory cells suggested stochastic fate choice.

CD8+ T cells were isolated by anti-CD4 multisort bead depletion, then anti-CD8 bead selection. The T cell receptor alpha and beta CDR3 regions were amplified from mRNA by semiquantitative ARM-PCR. In ARM-PCR, communal superprimers followed tagged nested gene-specific primers for exponential amplification. Exonuclease cleared nested primers, then first-round products were reamplified. TCRdb redid the calling of the multiplex PCR reads with MiXCR, one entry per CDR3 protein. The sample lists nearly 5,500 distinct CDR3 sequences, roughly 69% occurring once. This receptor was obtained from a man aged 35-49 years in good health. The specimen sequenced was CD8+ T cells sorted from blood. The V call is TRBV28, the J call TRBJ2-1; D remains unclear. The CDR3 DNA reads TGTGCCAGCAGTTTTAACGGAGTTATGTATGAGCAGTTCTTC. Encoded protein: CASSFNGVMYEQFF.